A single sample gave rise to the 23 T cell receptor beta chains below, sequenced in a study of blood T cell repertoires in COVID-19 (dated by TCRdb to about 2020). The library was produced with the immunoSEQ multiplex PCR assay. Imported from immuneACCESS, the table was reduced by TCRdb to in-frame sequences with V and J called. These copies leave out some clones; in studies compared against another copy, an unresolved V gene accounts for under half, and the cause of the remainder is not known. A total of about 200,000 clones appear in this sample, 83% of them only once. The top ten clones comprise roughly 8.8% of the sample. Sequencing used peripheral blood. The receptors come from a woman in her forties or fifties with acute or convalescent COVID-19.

CDR3 sequence: CASSTSGVTGELFF. The CDR3 DNA follows: TGTGCCAGCAGCACCTCGGGGGTCACCGGGGAGCTGTTTTTT. This chain connects TRBV7-8 to TRBJ2-2; possible D gene TRBD2, 6 bases. V lost 5 bases and J lost 4, with 11 bases in between. CDR1 and CDR2 (germline): SGHVS, FQNEAQ. The CDR3 contains 14 residues.

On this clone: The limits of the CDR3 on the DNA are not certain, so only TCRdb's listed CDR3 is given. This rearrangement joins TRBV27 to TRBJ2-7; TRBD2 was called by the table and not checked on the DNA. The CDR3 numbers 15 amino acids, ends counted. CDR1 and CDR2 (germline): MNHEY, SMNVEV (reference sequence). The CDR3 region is CASRWARGIVWVEYF.

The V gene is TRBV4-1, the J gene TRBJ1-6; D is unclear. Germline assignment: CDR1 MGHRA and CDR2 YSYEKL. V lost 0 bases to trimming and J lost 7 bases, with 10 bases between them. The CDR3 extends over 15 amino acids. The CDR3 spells CASSQDYSRNSPLHF. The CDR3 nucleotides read TGCGCCAGCAGCCAAGATTACAGTAGGAATTCACCCCTCCACTTT.

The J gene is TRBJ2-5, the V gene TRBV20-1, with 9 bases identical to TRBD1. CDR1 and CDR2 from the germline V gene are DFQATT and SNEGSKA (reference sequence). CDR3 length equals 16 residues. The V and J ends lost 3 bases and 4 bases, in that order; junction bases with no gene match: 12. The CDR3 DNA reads TGCAGTGCTAGTTCACCGGGACAGGGATACGGAGAGACCCAGTACTTC. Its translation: CSASSPGQGYGETQYF.

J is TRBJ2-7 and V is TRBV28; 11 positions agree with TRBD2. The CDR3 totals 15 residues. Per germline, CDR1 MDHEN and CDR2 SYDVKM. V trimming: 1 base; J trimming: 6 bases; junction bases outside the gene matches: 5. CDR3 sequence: CASSLSGGTSGEQYF. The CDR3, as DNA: TGTGCCAGCAGTTTATCGGGGGGGACTAGCGGCGAGCAGTACTTC.

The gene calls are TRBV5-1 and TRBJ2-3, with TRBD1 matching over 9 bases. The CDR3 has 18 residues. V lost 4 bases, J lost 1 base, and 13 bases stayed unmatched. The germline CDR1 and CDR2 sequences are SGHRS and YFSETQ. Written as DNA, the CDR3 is TGCGCCAGCAGCCAAACAGGGGGCGGATCGGCTGGCACAGATACGCAGTATTTT. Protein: CASSQTGGGSAGTDTQYF.

CDR3 DNA sequence: TGTGCCAGCAGCTCAGGACTAGCGGGAGCACCAGATACGCAGTATTTT. Translating gives CASSSGLAGAPDTQYF. J is TRBJ2-3 and V is TRBV3-1 (or the pseudogene TRBV3-2); 13 bases fit TRBD2. Germline V gives CDR1 LGHDT, CDR2 YNNKEL (reference sequence). The ends lost 5 bases at V and 4 bases at J; junction bases unmatched: 6. The CDR3 has 16 residues.

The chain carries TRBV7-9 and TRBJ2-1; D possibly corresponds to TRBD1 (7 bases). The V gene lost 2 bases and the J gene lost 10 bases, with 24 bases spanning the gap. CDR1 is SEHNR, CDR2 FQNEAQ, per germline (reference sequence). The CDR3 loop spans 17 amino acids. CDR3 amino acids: CASSLWRGDSRVEEQFF. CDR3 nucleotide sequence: TGTGCCAGCAGCTTATGGAGGGGGGACAGCCGGGTGGAGGAGCAGTTCTTC.

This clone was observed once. CDR3 bases: TGTGCCATCAGAAAATTGACAGGGGCTGACAATGAGCAGTTCTTC. It codes for CAIRKLTGADNEQFF. The V call is TRBV10-3, the J call TRBJ2-1; 8 bases align to TRBD1. This CDR3 is built from 15 residues. CDR1 is ENHRY and CDR2 is SYGVKD in the germline V gene. V shed 6 bases, J shed 5 bases, and the junction held 9 bases outside the gene matches.

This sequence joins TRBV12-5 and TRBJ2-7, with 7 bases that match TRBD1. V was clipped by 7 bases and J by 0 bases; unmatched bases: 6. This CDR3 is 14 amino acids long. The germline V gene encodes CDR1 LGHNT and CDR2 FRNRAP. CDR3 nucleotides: TGTGCTAGTGTCCCGACAGGGAGCTCCTACGAGCAGTACTTC. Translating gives CASVPTGSSYEQYF.

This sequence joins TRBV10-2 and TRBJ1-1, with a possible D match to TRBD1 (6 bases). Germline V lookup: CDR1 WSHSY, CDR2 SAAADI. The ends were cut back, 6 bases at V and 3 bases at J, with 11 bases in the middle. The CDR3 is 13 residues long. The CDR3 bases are TGCGCCAGCAGACAGGGCTTTCACACTGAAGCTTTCTTT. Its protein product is CASRQGFHTEAFF.

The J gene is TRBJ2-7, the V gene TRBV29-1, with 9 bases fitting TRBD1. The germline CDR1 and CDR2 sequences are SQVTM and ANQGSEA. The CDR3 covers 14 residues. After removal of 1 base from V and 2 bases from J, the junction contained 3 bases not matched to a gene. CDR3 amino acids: CSVEGGTGTYEQYF. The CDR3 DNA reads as TGCAGCGTTGAAGGAGGGACAGGGACCTACGAGCAGTACTTC.

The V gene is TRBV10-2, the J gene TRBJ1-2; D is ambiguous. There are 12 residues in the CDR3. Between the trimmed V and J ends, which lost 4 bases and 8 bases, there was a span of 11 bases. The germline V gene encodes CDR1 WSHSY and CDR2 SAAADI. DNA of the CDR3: TGCGCCAGCAGTGGGAGGGAGAGGGGCTACACCTTC. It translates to CASSGRERGYTF.

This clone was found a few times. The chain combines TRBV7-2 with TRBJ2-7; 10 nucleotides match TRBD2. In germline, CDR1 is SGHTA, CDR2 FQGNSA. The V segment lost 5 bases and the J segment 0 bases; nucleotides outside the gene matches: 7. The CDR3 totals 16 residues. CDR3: CASSTTSGKSSYEQYF. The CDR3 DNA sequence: TGTGCCAGCAGCACCACTAGCGGGAAAAGCTCCTACGAGCAGTACTTC.

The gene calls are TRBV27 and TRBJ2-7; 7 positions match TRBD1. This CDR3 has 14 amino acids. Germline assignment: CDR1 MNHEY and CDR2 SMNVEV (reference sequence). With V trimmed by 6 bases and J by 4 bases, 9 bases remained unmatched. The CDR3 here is CASSNDRVPYEQYF. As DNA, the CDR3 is TGTGCCAGCAGCAACGACAGGGTCCCTTACGAGCAGTACTTC.

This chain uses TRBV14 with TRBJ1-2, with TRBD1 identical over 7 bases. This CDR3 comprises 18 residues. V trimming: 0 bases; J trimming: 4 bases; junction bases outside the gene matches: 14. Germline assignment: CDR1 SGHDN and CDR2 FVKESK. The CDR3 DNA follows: TGTGCCAGCAGCCAAGAACAGGGCTTTTACAGGGGACCCTATGGCTACACCTTC. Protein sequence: CASSQEQGFYRGPYGYTF.

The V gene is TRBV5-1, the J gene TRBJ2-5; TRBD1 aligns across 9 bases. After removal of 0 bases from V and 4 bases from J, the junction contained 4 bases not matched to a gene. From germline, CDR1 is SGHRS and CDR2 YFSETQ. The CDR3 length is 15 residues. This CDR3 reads CASSLGGQGSETQYF. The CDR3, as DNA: TGCGCCAGCAGCTTGGGAGGACAGGGGTCAGAGACCCAGTACTTC.

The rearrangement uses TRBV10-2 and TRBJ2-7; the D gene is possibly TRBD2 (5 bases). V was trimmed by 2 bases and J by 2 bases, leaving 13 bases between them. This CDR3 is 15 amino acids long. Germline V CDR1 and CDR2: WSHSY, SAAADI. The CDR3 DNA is TGCGCCAGCAGTGAGGCGAGGGTGGCCACCTACGAGCAGTACTTC. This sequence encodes CASSEARVATYEQYF.

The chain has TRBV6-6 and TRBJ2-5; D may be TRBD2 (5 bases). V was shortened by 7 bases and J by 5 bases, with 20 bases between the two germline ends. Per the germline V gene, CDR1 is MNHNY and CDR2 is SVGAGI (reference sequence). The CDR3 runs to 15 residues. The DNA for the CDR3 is TGTGCCAGCATTCAGCCGTCCGGGATCGGGGAGACCCAGTACTTC. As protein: CASIQPSGIGETQYF.

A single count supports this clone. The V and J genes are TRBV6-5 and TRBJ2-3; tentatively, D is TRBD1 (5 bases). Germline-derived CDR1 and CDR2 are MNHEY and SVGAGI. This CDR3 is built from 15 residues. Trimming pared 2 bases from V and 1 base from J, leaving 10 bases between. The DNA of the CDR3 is TGTGCCAGCAGTTACAGGGGTGTGCGCACAGATACGCAGTATTTT. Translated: CASSYRGVRTDTQYF.

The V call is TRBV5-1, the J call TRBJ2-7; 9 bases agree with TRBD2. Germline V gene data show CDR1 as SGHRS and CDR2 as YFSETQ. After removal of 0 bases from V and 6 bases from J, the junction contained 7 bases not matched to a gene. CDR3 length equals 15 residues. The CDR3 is CASSLDWREGSEQYF. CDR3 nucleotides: TGCGCCAGCAGCTTGGATTGGCGGGAGGGGTCCGAGCAGTACTTC.

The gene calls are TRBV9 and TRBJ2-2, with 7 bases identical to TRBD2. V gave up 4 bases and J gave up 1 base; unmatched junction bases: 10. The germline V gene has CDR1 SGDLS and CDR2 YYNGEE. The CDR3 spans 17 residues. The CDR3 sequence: CASSTPRSGENTGELFF. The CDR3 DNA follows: TGTGCCAGCAGCACCCCGCGGAGCGGGGAGAACACCGGGGAGCTGTTTTTT.

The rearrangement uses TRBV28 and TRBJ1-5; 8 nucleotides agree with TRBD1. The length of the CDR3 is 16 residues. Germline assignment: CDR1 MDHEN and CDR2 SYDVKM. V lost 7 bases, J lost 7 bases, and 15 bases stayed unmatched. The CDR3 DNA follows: TGTGCCAGCAACCTTACTCCCGGGACAGGTAAGCAGCCCCAGCATTTT. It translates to CASNLTPGTGKQPQHF.